These 3 T cell receptor beta chains share one sample of origin, sequenced in a study of blood T cell repertoires in COVID-19. The assay was immunoSEQ multiplex PCR, and TCRdb's table has in-frame clones only and misses some. The sample includes about 250,000 clones, about 88% seen only once; the top ten take approximately 2.1%. The sample consisted of peripheral blood. All receptors come from a woman in her 40s who had recovered from COVID-19.

The rearrangement links TRBV7-2 to TRBJ1-1, with D unresolved. There are 13 residues in the CDR3. V was shortened by 8 bases and J by 0 bases, with 10 bases between the two germline ends. Germline V gene sequence: CDR1 SGHTA, CDR2 FQGNSA. The CDR3 loop is CASGRELNTEAFF. The CDR3 DNA sequence: TGTGCCAGCGGTCGGGAGTTGAACACTGAAGCTTTCTTT.

This clone was picked up one time. The rearrangement uses TRBV11-2 and TRBJ2-7, with D perhaps TRBD2 (5 bases). This CDR3 region has 14 residues. Germline V gene sequence: CDR1 SGHAT, CDR2 FQNNGV. The V gene lost 2 bases and the J gene lost 5 bases, with 13 bases spanning the gap. CDR3 sequence reads: CASSLIRGRDEQYF. The DNA of the CDR3 is TGTGCCAGCAGCTTAATCCGGGGTAGAGACGAGCAGTACTTC.

CDR3 nucleotides: TGTGCCAGCAGTTACACCGTACTAGCGGGGGACTACGAGCAGTACTTC. It yields the protein CASSYTVLAGDYEQYF. This chain uses TRBV6-2 or TRBV6-3 with TRBJ2-7; 11 nucleotides match TRBD2. V dropped 2 bases and J dropped 3; count of bases not matched to a gene: 6. Germline loops: CDR1 MNHEY, CDR2 SVGEGT. This CDR3 spans 16 amino acids.